This T cell receptor (beta chain) was found in a study of Graves' ophthalmopathy and Graves' hyperthyroidism. TCR beta CDR3 regions were amplified from RNA transcripts. In the first round, RT-PCR was carried out with HTBI primers, and a multiplex PCR formed the second round. TCRdb analysed the multiplex PCR reads with MiXCR anew, one entry per CDR3 protein. The sample records about 500,000 distinct CDR3 sequences, approximately 15% being singletons. Researchers turned away patients with other autoimmune diseases, uncontrolled infections, pregnancy or lactation. Many counts were recorded for this clonotype. The length of the CDR3 is 15 residues. J lost 1 base, V lost 5 bases, and 9 bases had no gene match. The V gene's germline CDR1 is DFQATT and CDR2 SNEGSKA (reference sequence).

This chain connects TRBV20-1 to TRBJ2-7, with TRBD1 matching 9 bases. This sequence was found in a woman in her twenties or thirties with Graves' ophthalmopathy. Input material: blood. CDR3 nucleotide sequence: TGCAGTGCTTCTTCACCCGGGACAGGGTCCTACGAGCAGTACTTC. Protein product: CSASSPGTGSYEQYF.